The 13 T cell receptor beta chains reported below all come from one sample, sequenced in a study of blood T cell repertoires in COVID-19 (dated by TCRdb to 2019 to 2021). The library was obtained by the immunoSEQ multiplex PCR assay. The immuneACCESS repertoire file appears here via TCRdb, limited to in-frame rearrangements. These files lack a portion of the clones; in checked studies, under half of the deficit traces to unresolved V genes, and the cause of the others is not known. The sample profile shows roughly 120,000 clones; about 82% of them were found once. The ten largest clones add up to around 5% of the sample. Specimen: peripheral blood. The receptors come from a human donor in a cohort sampled during active COVID-19.

In its sample, this clone was seen once. The chain is built from TRBV6-5 and TRBJ2-6, with a weak D call TRBD1 (5 bases). The CDR3 sequence is 14 residues long. V dropped 7 bases and J dropped 4 bases, with 11 bases sitting between them. Germline CDR1 MNHEY, CDR2 SVGAGI. CDR3 nucleotide sequence: TGTGCCAGCACCAGGGTACCGGGGGCCAACGTCCTGACTTTC. This codes for CASTRVPGANVLTF.

The V and J genes are TRBV7-9 and TRBJ2-7, with D possibly matching TRBD1 (6 bases). CDR3 size: 14 residues. Trimming stripped 5 bases from V and 0 bases from J, with 11 bases between. Germline CDR1 reads SEHNR; CDR2 reads FQNEAQ (reference sequence). CDR3 coding DNA: TGTGCCAGCAGCCTAGGACAGAGCTCCTACGAGCAGTACTTC. It is translated as CASSLGQSSYEQYF.

This clone was counted between two and nine times. The V gene is TRBV4-3, the J gene TRBJ2-7; 12 positions agree with TRBD2. CDR1 is LGHNA, CDR2 YSLEER, per germline. There are 14 residues in the CDR3. V lost 4 bases to trimming and J lost 3 bases; unmatched junction nucleotides: 1. CDR3 protein: CASSPGLAGYEQYF. The DNA of the CDR3 is TGCGCCAGCAGCCCGGGACTAGCGGGCTACGAGCAGTACTTC.

CDR3 region: CASSLSLGLAGGNEQYF. CDR3 coding DNA: TGTGCCAGCAGCTTGTCCTTAGGTCTAGCGGGGGGTAACGAGCAGTACTTC. The rearrangement uses TRBV5-8 and TRBJ2-7; 11 bases line up with TRBD2. Germline assignment: CDR1 SGHTS and CDR2 YDEGEE. The CDR3 loop spans 17 amino acids. V dropped 1 base and J dropped 5; count of bases not matched to a gene: 11.

This clone showed up just once. This sequence joins TRBV19 and TRBJ1-2, with D uncertain. With 8 bases removed from V and 3 bases from J, the gap between germline ends came to 10 bases. Germline V gives CDR1 LNHDA, CDR2 SQIVND (reference sequence). There are 12 residues in the CDR3. The CDR3 region is CASSGRYYGYTF. The CDR3 DNA reads as TGTGCCAGTTCCGGGAGGTACTATGGCTACACCTTC. Complete variable domain (other parts from reference TRBV19 and TRBJ1-2): DGGITQSPKYLFRKEGQNVTLSCEQNLNHDAMYWYRQDPGQGLRLIYYSQIVNDFQKGDIAEGYSVSREKKESFPLTVTSAQKNPTAFYLCASSGRYYGYTFGSGTRLTVV.

V is TRBV3-1 (or the pseudogene TRBV3-2) and J is TRBJ2-5, with 7 bases lining up with TRBD2. Germline assignment: CDR1 LGHDT and CDR2 YNNKEL (reference sequence). CDR3 length equals 13 residues. Here the CDR3 reads CARLGEGPKTQYF. The CDR3 DNA reads TGTGCTCGTCTCGGGGAGGGCCCCAAGACCCAGTACTTC.

This chain joins TRBV5-6 and TRBJ1-5; TRBD1 aligns across 8 bases. The CDR3 is made up of 15 amino acids. The V segment lost 2 bases and the J segment 5 bases; nucleotides outside the gene matches: 6. Germline-derived CDR1 and CDR2 are SGHDT and YYEEEE. The CDR3, as DNA: TGTGCCAGCAGCTTATACAGGGGGATCCATCAGCCCCAGCATTTT. It yields the protein CASSLYRGIHQPQHF.

This chain connects TRBV7-8 to TRBJ2-7; tentative D call: TRBD2 (6 bases). Between the trimmed V and J ends, which lost 1 base and 2 bases, there was a span of 12 bases. CDR1 and CDR2 (germline): SGHVS, FQNEAQ. CDR3 length: 15 residues. CDR3 protein: CASSLVGGDTYEQYF. CDR3 in DNA: TGTGCCAGCAGCTTAGTAGGAGGGGATACCTACGAGCAGTACTTC.

The V call is TRBV11-3, the J call TRBJ2-1, with D maybe TRBD1 (6 bases). Germline CDR1 SGHNT, CDR2 YENEEA. Deletions cut 5 bases from V and 8 bases from J, with 10 bases between. This CDR3 has 12 amino acids. The CDR3 loop reads CASSPTGYEQFF. The CDR3 DNA reads as TGTGCCAGCAGCCCGACAGGATATGAGCAGTTCTTC.

This chain joins TRBV27 and TRBJ2-7; perhaps TRBD1 as D (5 bases). This CDR3 contains 14 residues. V lost 3 bases and J 5 bases, leaving 14 bases between the germline ends. Germline V lookup: CDR1 MNHEY, CDR2 SMNVEV (reference sequence). The CDR3 loop reads CASSFLDMVDEQYF. The CDR3 nucleotides are TGTGCCAGCAGTTTTTTGGACATGGTCGACGAGCAGTACTTC.

The CDR3 nucleotides read TGTGCCAGCAGCACGGACAGGGCGCGCTCTGGAAACACCATATATTTT. It encodes CASSTDRARSGNTIYF. The chain carries TRBV7-2 and TRBJ1-3; 8 bases are a match to TRBD1. J gave up 0 bases and V 5 bases, and 6 bases lay outside the gene matches. Germline V CDR1 and CDR2: SGHTA, FQGNSA. The CDR3 length is 16 residues.

J is TRBJ2-1 and V is TRBV5-1, with D uncertain. V was pared by 2 bases and J by 7 bases, with 13 bases between. In germline, CDR1 is SGHRS, CDR2 YFSETQ. This CDR3 has 14 residues. The CDR3 coding sequence is TGCGCCAGCAGCTTAGGCCTAGTTGGGAATGAGCAGTTCTTC. Protein product: CASSLGLVGNEQFF.

The chain couples TRBV4-3 to TRBJ2-5, with 8 bases matching TRBD2. Trimming cost V 4 bases and J 1 base; bases outside gene matches: 5. The germline gives CDR1 LGHNA, CDR2 YSLEER. This CDR3 spans 15 amino acids. In DNA form, the CDR3 reads TGCGCCAGCAGCCTTGGGCGGGGGGCCCAAGAGACCCAGTACTTC. Its translation: CASSLGRGAQETQYF.